Shown below are 16 T cell receptor beta chains from a single sample sequenced in a study of OX40 agonist ivuxolimab in advanced cancers. Some clones are missing from TCRdb's copy, which holds only in-frame ones; the method was immunoSEQ multiplex PCR. The sample lists about 47,000 clones, roughly nine tenths seen once, with 11% to 15% in the top ten. Sequencing used CD4+ or CD8+ T cells sorted from blood, obtained in a trial of the OX40 agonist ivuxolimab. The receptors stem from an adult with an advanced solid tumor such as melanoma, head and neck, liver or kidney cancer.

The genes are TRBV6-4 and TRBJ2-3; D call uncertain. The V gene lost 3 bases and the J gene lost 0 bases, with 7 bases spanning the gap. Germline V CDR1 and CDR2: MRHNA, SNTAGT. The CDR3 totals 14 residues. The CDR3 protein is CASSDRASTDTQYF. The CDR3 nucleotides are TGTGCCAGCAGTGATAGGGCTAGCACAGATACGCAGTATTTT.

This chain joins TRBV30 and TRBJ1-1; 7 bases are a match to TRBD1. The CDR3 runs to 12 residues. V shed 3 bases, J shed 7 bases, and the junction held 5 bases outside the gene matches. Germline V gives CDR1 GTSNPN, CDR2 SVGIG (reference sequence). The CDR3 reads CAWSDDRVEAFF. The CDR3 DNA reads TGTGCCTGGAGCGACGACAGGGTTGAAGCTTTCTTT. Full variable domain (rest looked up from reference TRBV30 and TRBJ1-1): SQTIHQWPATLVQPVGSPLSLECTVEGTSNPNLYWYRQAAGRGLQLLFYSVGIGQISSEVPQNLSASRPQDRQFILSSKKLLLSDSGFYLCAWSDDRVEAFFGQGTRLTVV.

V usage is TRBV19 and J usage is TRBJ2-7; TRBD2 agrees at 7 bases. J was trimmed by 5 bases and V by 3 bases; bases with no gene match: 4. Germline CDR1 is LNHDA and CDR2 is SQIVND (reference sequence). This CDR3 region has 13 residues. The CDR3 sequence is CASSILSGNEQYF. CDR3 bases: TGTGCCAGTAGTATCCTGAGCGGGAACGAGCAGTACTTC. Variable domain in full (rest from reference TRBV19 and TRBJ2-7): DGGITQSPKYLFRKEGQNVTLSCEQNLNHDAMYWYRQDPGQGLRLIYYSQIVNDFQKGDIAEGYSVSREKKESFPLTVTSAQKNPTAFYLCASSILSGNEQYFGPGTRLTVT.

The chain employs TRBV5-1 and TRBJ2-7; D perhaps matches TRBD1 (5 bases). CDR1 is SGHRS, CDR2 YFSETQ, per germline. The CDR3 is 15 amino acids. V dropped 0 bases and J dropped 2 bases, with 12 bases sitting between them. The CDR3 loop is CASSLEAGKTYEQYF. The CDR3 DNA follows: TGCGCCAGCAGCTTGGAGGCAGGGAAGACCTACGAGCAGTACTTC.

V is TRBV4-1 and J is TRBJ1-5; D not certain. The CDR3 contains 13 residues. V lost 0 bases, J lost 12 bases, and 12 bases lay in between. Germline loops: CDR1 MGHRA, CDR2 YSYEKL. The CDR3 loop reads CASSQDPGLFQHF. In DNA form, the CDR3 reads TGCGCCAGCAGCCAAGATCCGGGCTTATTCCAGCATTTT.

The chain links TRBV15 to TRBJ1-2; 7 bases line up with TRBD1. The CDR3 length is 15 residues. V lost 8 bases and J lost 7; bases outside the gene matches: 16. CDR1 and CDR2 (germline): LNHNV, YYDKDF (reference sequence). CDR3 nucleotide sequence: TGTGCCACCGCCATAACGGGGCAGGGGGTAGGTGGCTACACCTTC. It codes for CATAITGQGVGGYTF.

V and J are TRBV11-2 and TRBJ2-7, with 7 bases identical to TRBD1. Germline assignment: CDR1 SGHAT and CDR2 FQNNGV. Trimming cost V 4 bases and J 2 bases; bases outside gene matches: 8. The CDR3 is 15 amino acids. In DNA form, the CDR3 reads TGTGCCAGCAGCTCGGCACCGGGGACAGCCTACGAGCAGTACTTC. Its protein is CASSSAPGTAYEQYF. Combining the CDR3 with reference TRBV11-2 and TRBJ2-7 gives the whole variable domain EAGVAQSPRYKIIEKRQSVAFWCNPISGHATLYWYQQILGQGPKLLIQFQNNGVVDDSQLPKDRFSAERLKGVDSTLKIQPAKLEDSAVYLCASSSAPGTAYEQYFGPGTRLTVT.

This chain connects TRBV27 to TRBJ2-7; D possibly corresponds to TRBD2 (6 bases). Germline CDR1 and CDR2: MNHEY and SMNVEV (reference sequence). V lost 2 bases and J 1 base, leaving 15 bases between the germline ends. The CDR3 has 16 amino acids. CDR3 residues: CASSLGGAMGSYEQYF. As DNA, the CDR3 is TGTGCCAGCAGTTTAGGAGGGGCTATGGGGTCCTACGAGCAGTACTTC.

The genes are TRBV2 and TRBJ1-2, with 8 bases that match TRBD1. J was trimmed by 8 bases and V by 5 bases; bases with no gene match: 7. Germline CDR1 SNHLY, CDR2 FYNNEI. The length of the CDR3 is 13 residues. This CDR3 reads CASSPGQGKGYTF. CDR3 DNA: TGTGCCAGCAGTCCTGGACAGGGAAAGGGCTACACCTTC. The full variable domain, with the rest looked up from reference TRBV2 and TRBJ1-2, is EPEVTQTPSHQVTQMGQEVILRCVPISNHLYFYWYRQILGQKVEFLVSFYNNEISEKSEIFDDQFSVERPDGSNFTLKIRSTKLEDSAMYFCASSPGQGKGYTFGSGTRLTVV.

The chain is built from TRBV6-5 and TRBJ2-7; D remains unclear. V lost 5 bases to trimming and J lost 2 bases, with 4 bases between them. The CDR3 has 11 amino acids. The germline V gene encodes CDR1 MNHEY and CDR2 SVGAGI. The CDR3 sequence: CASSEAYEQYF. Here the CDR3 DNA reads TGTGCCAGCAGTGAGGCCTACGAGCAGTACTTC.

This clone was picked up a small number of times. V is TRBV30 and J is TRBJ1-1; unclear D gene. The germline V gene encodes CDR1 GTSNPN and CDR2 SVGIG (reference sequence). V lost 2 bases to trimming and J lost 0 bases, with 4 bases between them. The CDR3 sequence is 12 residues long. The CDR3 reads CAWSPMNTEAFF. CDR3 nucleotide sequence: TGTGCCTGGAGTCCGATGAACACTGAAGCTTTCTTT. The full variable domain, its missing parts supplied by reference TRBV30 and TRBJ1-1, is SQTIHQWPATLVQPVGSPLSLECTVEGTSNPNLYWYRQAAGRGLQLLFYSVGIGQISSEVPQNLSASRPQDRQFILSSKKLLLSDSGFYLCAWSPMNTEAFFGQGTRLTVV.

This chain connects TRBV7-9 to TRBJ2-1; TRBD2 aligns across 7 bases. There are 16 residues in the CDR3. V dropped 5 bases and J dropped 2; count of bases not matched to a gene: 9. CDR1 is SEHNR and CDR2 is FQNEAQ in the germline V gene (reference sequence). The CDR3 DNA reads as TGTGCCAGCAGCCCAAAGGCCAGCGGGGCCTACAATGAGCAGTTCTTC. Amino acid sequence: CASSPKASGAYNEQFF.

This rearrangement joins TRBV13 to TRBJ1-2; TRBD1 might be the D (6 bases). In germline, CDR1 is PRHDT, CDR2 FYEKMQ (reference sequence). The CDR3 is 13 amino acids. V gave up 5 bases and J gave up 3 bases, with 10 bases separating them. The CDR3 nucleotides are TGTGCCAGCAGCCAGGGGCGGGACTATGGCTACACCTTC. It codes for CASSQGRDYGYTF.

The rearrangement uses TRBV13 and TRBJ2-2; the D gene is possibly TRBD2 (5 bases). V was clipped by 1 base and J by 6 bases, with 9 bases between them. CDR1 PRHDT and CDR2 FYEKMQ come from the germline V gene (reference sequence). This CDR3 spans 14 amino acids. In DNA form, the CDR3 reads TGTGCCAGCAGCTTAGAATCGCGGGCCGGGGAGCTGTTTTTT. It encodes CASSLESRAGELFF.

The chain carries TRBV4-2 and TRBJ1-5; 8 bases agree with TRBD1. Germline trimming cut 3 bases from V and 6 bases from J; bases unmatched to any gene: 10. The CDR3 extends over 16 amino acids. Germline assignment: CDR1 LGHNA and CDR2 YNFKEQ. The CDR3 loop reads CASSQGMDRAFQPQHF. The CDR3 nucleotides are TGTGCCAGCAGCCAGGGGATGGACAGGGCCTTTCAGCCCCAGCATTTT.

The genes are TRBV5-4 and TRBJ2-7; D uncertain. Trimming removed 4 bases at V and 4 bases at J, with 18 bases between. The germline V gene has CDR1 SGHNT and CDR2 YYREEE (reference sequence). The CDR3 covers 15 residues. In DNA, the CDR3 is TGTGCCAGCAGCCCTTGGTCCGGCCAGGTTTACGAGCAGTACTTC. Protein sequence: CASSPWSGQVYEQYF. The entire variable domain, with the rest obtained from reference TRBV5-4 and TRBJ2-7, is as follows: ETGVTQSPTHLIKTRGQQVTLRCSSQSGHNTVSWYQQALGQGPQFIFQYYREEENGRGNFPPRFSGLQFPNYSSELNVNALELDDSALYLCASSPWSGQVYEQYFGPGTRLTVT.